One and the same sample provided the 13 T cell receptor beta chains below, sequenced in a study of T cell responses to AZD1222 COVID-19 vaccine (dated by TCRdb to about 2021). Library preparation employed the immunoSEQ multiplex PCR assay. TCRdb carries this immuneACCESS record with in-frame sequences only. Its versions omit some clonotypes, under half of them owing to an unresolved V gene in the studies checked, with the rest unexplained. The table for this sample lists about 180,000 clones; 85% to 90% of them were counted only once. 6% to 8.5% of the sample comes from the top ten. Read against the paper, the sample's time point label means: baseline before first vaccination. This material consisted of peripheral blood, taken on day 0 of AZD1222 vaccination. All receptors derive from an adult in good health.

CDR3 protein: CAWDRAGTEAFF. The CDR3 DNA reads TGTGCCTGGGACAGGGCGGGCACTGAAGCTTTCTTT. V gene TRBV30 combines with J gene TRBJ1-1, with 7 nucleotides matching TRBD1. The germline V gene encodes CDR1 GTSNPN and CDR2 SVGIG (reference sequence). The junction had 4 bases not matched to a gene; V was cut back by 5 bases and J by 4 bases. This CDR3 comprises 12 residues.

This chain uses TRBV5-1 with TRBJ1-5; 7 positions agree with TRBD1. Germline CDR1 SGHRS, CDR2 YFSETQ. The CDR3 covers 15 residues. The V gene end was trimmed by 4 bases and the J gene end by 3 bases; junction bases not matched to a gene: 7. The CDR3 region has the DNA TGCGCCAGCAGCGGCGGGACAGCTGACAATCAGCCCCAGCATTTT. It yields the protein CASSGGTADNQPQHF.

The rearrangement joins TRBV27 to TRBJ2-3; 12 nucleotides align to TRBD2. Trimming cost V 5 bases and J 3 bases; bases outside gene matches: 6. CDR3 size: 16 residues. Germline CDR1 MNHEY, CDR2 SMNVEV (reference sequence). The CDR3 sequence: CASSILAGGRTDTQYF. CDR3 sequence (DNA): TGTGCCAGCAGTATTCTAGCGGGGGGGCGTACAGATACGCAGTATTTT.

The genes are TRBV5-1 and TRBJ2-2; D uncertain. V was shortened by 0 bases and J by 0 bases, with 6 bases between the two germline ends. CDR1 SGHRS and CDR2 YFSETQ come from the germline V gene. The CDR3 runs to 15 residues. The DNA of the CDR3 is TGCGCCAGCAGCTTGGAGACTGCGAACACCGGGGAGCTGTTTTTT. Residues: CASSLETANTGELFF. The full variable domain, rest sourced from reference TRBV5-1 and TRBJ2-2, is KAGVTQTPRYLIKTRGQQVTLSCSPISGHRSVSWYQQTPGQGLQFLFEYFSETQRNKGNFPGRFSGRQFSNSRSEMNVSTLELGDSALYLCASSLETANTGELFFGEGSRLTVL.

CDR3 DNA sequence: TGTGCCAGCAGTTACGTCAGGGATGGCTACACCTTC. Protein product: CASSYVRDGYTF. This chain links TRBV6-2 or TRBV6-3 with TRBJ1-2; a possible D gene is TRBD1 (5 bases). Germline V gene lookup returns CDR1 MNHEY and CDR2 SVGEGT. The CDR3 has 12 residues. V was trimmed by 2 bases and J by 6 bases, leaving 7 bases between them.

In this sample, this clone turned up once. The chain couples TRBV6-1 to TRBJ1-5; 8 bases match TRBD1. The junction had 11 bases not matched to a gene; V was cut back by 3 bases and J by 1 base. The CDR3 spans 18 residues. Germline values: CDR1 MNHNS, CDR2 SASEGT. Here the CDR3 DNA reads TGTGCCAGCAGTGACGGGACAGGCGGGGGTAAGAGCAATCAGCCCCAGCATTTT. This gives the protein CASSDGTGGGKSNQPQHF.

This chain connects TRBV7-9 to TRBJ2-7; possible D gene TRBD1, 6 bases. The V gene's germline CDR1 is SEHNR and CDR2 FQNEAQ (reference sequence). This CDR3 is built from 16 residues. V was clipped by 2 bases and J by 3 bases, with 17 bases between them. CDR3 sequence (DNA): TGTGCCAGCAGCTTACCCCCTGGGACAAGGAACTACGAGCAGTACTTC. It specifies CASSLPPGTRNYEQYF.

V is TRBV7-6 and J is TRBJ2-6, with 8 bases aligning to TRBD1. This CDR3 is built from 21 residues. The V gene's germline CDR1 is SGHVS and CDR2 FNYEAQ. Germline trimming cut 4 bases from V and 1 base from J; bases unmatched to any gene: 18. CDR3 sequence (DNA): TGTGCCAGCAGCTATAGGCCGGCTGTGGGACAGGTTTTTTCTGGGGCCAACGTCCTGACTTTC. As protein: CASSYRPAVGQVFSGANVLTF. The whole variable domain, remainder taken from reference TRBV7-6 and TRBJ2-6, is GAGVSQSPRYKVTKRGQDVALRCDPISGHVSLYWYRQALGQGPEFLTYFNYEAQQDKSGLPNDRFSAERPEGSISTLTIQRTEQRDSAMYRCASSYRPAVGQVFSGANVLTFGAGSRLTVL.

This rearrangement joins TRBV2 to TRBJ1-2, with 8 bases matching TRBD1. Trimming took 7 bases from V and 5 from J; bases not matched to a gene: 12. The CDR3 contains 15 residues. Germline V gene sequence: CDR1 SNHLY, CDR2 FYNNEI. CDR3 bases: TGTGCCAGCACCCTGAGTCGGACAGGGCGTTATGGCTACACCTTC. Its translation: CASTLSRTGRYGYTF.

The rearrangement uses TRBV6-5 and TRBJ2-1; a weak D match, TRBD2 (6 bases). Germline V lookup: CDR1 MNHEY, CDR2 SVGAGI. The CDR3 is 15 amino acids. Trimming left V 6 bases short and J 12 bases short, with 24 bases between. The CDR3 nucleotides read TGTGCCAGCAGGTTGGGCGGGGCTCTCTCTTATGGGCAGTTCTTC. Translation gives CASRLGGALSYGQFF.

This clone appeared a single time. The chain recombines TRBV4-2 with TRBJ2-5; perhaps TRBD2 as D (6 bases). The CDR3 spans 16 residues. Trimming removed 5 bases from V and 1 base from J, with 17 bases in between. Per germline, CDR1 LGHNA and CDR2 YNFKEQ. CDR3 amino acids: CASSGGYGGAQETQYF. The CDR3 coding sequence is TGTGCCAGCAGCGGGGGTTATGGCGGGGCCCAAGAGACCCAGTACTTC.

The chain carries TRBV2 and TRBJ2-1; D uncertain. The CDR3 totals 11 residues. V was clipped by 7 bases and J by 5 bases, with 6 bases between them. The germline CDR1 and CDR2 sequences are SNHLY and FYNNEI. DNA for the CDR3: TGTGCCAGCAATAGGGACAATGAGCAGTTCTTC. Its protein product is CASNRDNEQFF.

This sequence joins TRBV19 and TRBJ2-7, with D possibly being TRBD1 (6 bases). CDR3 length: 14 residues. The V gene lost 8 bases and the J gene lost 0 bases, with 14 bases spanning the gap. Germline CDR1 is LNHDA and CDR2 is SQIVND (reference sequence). The CDR3 region has the DNA TGTGCCAGTCAGACAGGCCCGAGCTCCTACGAGCAGTACTTC. Protein: CASQTGPSSYEQYF. Based on the CDR3 plus reference TRBV19 and TRBJ2-7, the full variable domain is DGGITQSPKYLFRKEGQNVTLSCEQNLNHDAMYWYRQDPGQGLRLIYYSQIVNDFQKGDIAEGYSVSREKKESFPLTVTSAQKNPTAFYLCASQTGPSSYEQYFGPGTRLTVT.